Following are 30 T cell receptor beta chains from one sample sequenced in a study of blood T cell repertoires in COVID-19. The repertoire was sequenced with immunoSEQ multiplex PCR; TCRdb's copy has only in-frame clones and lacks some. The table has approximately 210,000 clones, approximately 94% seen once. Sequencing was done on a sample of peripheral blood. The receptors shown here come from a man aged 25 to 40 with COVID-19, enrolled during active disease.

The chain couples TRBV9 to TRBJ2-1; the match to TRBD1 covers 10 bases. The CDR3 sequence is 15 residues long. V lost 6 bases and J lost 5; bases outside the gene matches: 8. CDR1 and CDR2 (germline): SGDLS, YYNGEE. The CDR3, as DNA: TGTGCCAGCACCCTCGGGACAGGGGATCACAATGAGCAGTTCTTC. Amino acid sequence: CASTLGTGDHNEQFF.

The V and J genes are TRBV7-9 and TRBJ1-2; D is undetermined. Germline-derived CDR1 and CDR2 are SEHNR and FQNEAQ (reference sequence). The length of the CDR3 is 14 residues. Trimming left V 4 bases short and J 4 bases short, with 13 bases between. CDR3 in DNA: TGTGCCAGCAGCTCCCTCGGGTCAGTCTATGGCTACACCTTC. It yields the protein CASSSLGSVYGYTF.

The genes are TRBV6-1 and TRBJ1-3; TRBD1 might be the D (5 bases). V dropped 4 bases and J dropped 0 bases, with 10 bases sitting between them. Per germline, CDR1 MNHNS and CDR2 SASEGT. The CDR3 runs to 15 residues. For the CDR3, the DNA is TGTGCCAGCAGTGTACCTCAGGGCTCTGGAAACACCATATATTTT. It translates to CASSVPQGSGNTIYF.

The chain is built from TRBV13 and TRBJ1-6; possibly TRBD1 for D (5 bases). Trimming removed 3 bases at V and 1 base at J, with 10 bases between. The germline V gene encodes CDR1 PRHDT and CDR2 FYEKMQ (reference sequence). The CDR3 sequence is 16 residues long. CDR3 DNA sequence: TGTGCCAGCAGCTTTAGGGGATTGTCCTATAATTCACCCCTCCACTTT. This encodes CASSFRGLSYNSPLHF.

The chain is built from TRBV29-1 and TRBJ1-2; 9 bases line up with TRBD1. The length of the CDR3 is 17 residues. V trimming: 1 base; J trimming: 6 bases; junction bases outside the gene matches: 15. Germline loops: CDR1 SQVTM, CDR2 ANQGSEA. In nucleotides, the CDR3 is TGCAGCGTTGAAGCCATCCGGGACAGGGCGGAAACTGATGGCTACACCTTC. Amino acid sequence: CSVEAIRDRAETDGYTF.

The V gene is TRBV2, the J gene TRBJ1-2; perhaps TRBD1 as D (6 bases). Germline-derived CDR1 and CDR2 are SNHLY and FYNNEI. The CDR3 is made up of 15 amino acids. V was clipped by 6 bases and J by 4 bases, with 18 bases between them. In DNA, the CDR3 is TGTGCCAGCAGCGATTCTTTGGACAGACCCTATGGCTACACCTTC. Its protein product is CASSDSLDRPYGYTF.

CDR3 residues: CASSTFRDRLYEQYF. The DNA for the CDR3 is TGTGCCAGCAGTACGTTCCGGGACAGACTCTACGAGCAGTACTTC. V and J are TRBV2 and TRBJ2-7, with 7 nucleotides matching TRBD1. V was clipped by 5 bases and J by 3 bases; unmatched bases: 10. CDR3 length: 15 amino acids. Germline V CDR1 and CDR2: SNHLY, FYNNEI.

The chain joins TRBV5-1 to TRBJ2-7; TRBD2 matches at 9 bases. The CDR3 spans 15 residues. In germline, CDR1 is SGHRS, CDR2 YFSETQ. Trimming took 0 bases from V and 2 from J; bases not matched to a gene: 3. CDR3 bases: TGCGCCAGCAGCTTGGCCCTAGCGGGGACCTACGAGCAGTACTTC. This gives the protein CASSLALAGTYEQYF.

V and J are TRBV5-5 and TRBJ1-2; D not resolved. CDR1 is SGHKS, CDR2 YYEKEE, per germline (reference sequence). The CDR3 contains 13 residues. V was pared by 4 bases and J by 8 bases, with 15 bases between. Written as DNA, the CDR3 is TGTGCCAGCAGCCTACCTTCGGGTGGCGGCTACACCTTC. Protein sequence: CASSLPSGGGYTF.

Here the CDR3 reads CAWSGDRGLIPGNTIYF. CDR3 in DNA: TGTGCCTGGAGTGGAGACAGGGGGCTGATCCCTGGAAACACCATATATTTT. The chain is built from TRBV30 and TRBJ1-3; 10 nucleotides match TRBD1. V trimming: 1 base; J trimming: 2 bases; junction bases outside the gene matches: 8. This CDR3 has 17 residues. Germline lookup yields CDR1 GTSNPN and CDR2 SVGIG (reference sequence).

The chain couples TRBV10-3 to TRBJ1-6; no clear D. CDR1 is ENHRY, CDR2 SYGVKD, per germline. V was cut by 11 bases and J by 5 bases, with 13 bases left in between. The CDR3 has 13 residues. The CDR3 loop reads CACRPVDNSPLHF. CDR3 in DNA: TGTGCCTGCCGCCCAGTCGATAATTCACCCCTCCACTTT.

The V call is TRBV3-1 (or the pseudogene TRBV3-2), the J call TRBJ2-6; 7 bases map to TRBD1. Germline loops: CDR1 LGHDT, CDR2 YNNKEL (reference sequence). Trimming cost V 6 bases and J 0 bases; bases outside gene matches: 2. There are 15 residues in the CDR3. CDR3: CASRTGISGANVLTF. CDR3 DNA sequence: TGTGCCAGCAGGACAGGGATCTCTGGGGCCAACGTCCTGACTTTC.

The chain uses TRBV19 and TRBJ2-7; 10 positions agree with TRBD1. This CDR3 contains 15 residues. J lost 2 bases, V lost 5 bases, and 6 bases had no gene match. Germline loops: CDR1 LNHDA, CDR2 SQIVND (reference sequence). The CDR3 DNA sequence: TGTGCCAGTAGTCTCGGGACAGGGGACCCCTACGAGCAGTACTTC. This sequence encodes CASSLGTGDPYEQYF.

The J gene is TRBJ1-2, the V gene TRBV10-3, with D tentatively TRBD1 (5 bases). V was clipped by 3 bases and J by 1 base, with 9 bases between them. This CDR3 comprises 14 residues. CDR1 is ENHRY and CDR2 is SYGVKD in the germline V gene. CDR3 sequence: CAISDSRVNYGYTF. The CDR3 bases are TGTGCCATCAGTGATTCCAGGGTTAACTATGGCTACACCTTC.

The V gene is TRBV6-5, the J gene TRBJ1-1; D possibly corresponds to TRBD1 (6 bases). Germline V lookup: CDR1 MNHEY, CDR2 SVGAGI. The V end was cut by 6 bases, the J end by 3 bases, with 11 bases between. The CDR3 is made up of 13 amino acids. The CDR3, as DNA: TGTGCCAGCAGATCACAGGGAGACACTGAAGCTTTCTTT. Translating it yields CASRSQGDTEAFF.

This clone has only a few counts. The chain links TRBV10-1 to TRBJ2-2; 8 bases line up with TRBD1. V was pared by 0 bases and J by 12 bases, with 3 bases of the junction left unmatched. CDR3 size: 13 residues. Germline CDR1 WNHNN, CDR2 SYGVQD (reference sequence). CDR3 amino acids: CASSESRQGKLFF. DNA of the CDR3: TGCGCCAGCAGTGAGTCCCGACAGGGGAAGCTGTTTTTT.

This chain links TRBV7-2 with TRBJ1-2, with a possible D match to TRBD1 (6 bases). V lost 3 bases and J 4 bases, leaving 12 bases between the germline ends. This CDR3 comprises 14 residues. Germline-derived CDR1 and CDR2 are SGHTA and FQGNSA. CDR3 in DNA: TGTGCCAGCAGCTTCGCGACAGGCTCCTATGGCTACACCTTC. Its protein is CASSFATGSYGYTF.

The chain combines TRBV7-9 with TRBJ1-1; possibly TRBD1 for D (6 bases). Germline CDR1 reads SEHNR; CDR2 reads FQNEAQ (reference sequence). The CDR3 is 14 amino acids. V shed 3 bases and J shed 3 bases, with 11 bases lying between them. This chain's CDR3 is CASSLSAGDTEAFF. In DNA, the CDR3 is TGTGCCAGCAGCTTGTCAGCAGGGGACACTGAAGCTTTCTTT.

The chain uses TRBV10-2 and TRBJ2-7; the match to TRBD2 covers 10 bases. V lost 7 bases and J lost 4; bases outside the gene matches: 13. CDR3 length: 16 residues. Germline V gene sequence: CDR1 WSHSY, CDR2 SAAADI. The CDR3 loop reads CASTDPSSGGTYEQYF. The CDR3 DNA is TGCGCCAGCACCGACCCTTCTAGCGGGGGAACTTACGAGCAGTACTTC.

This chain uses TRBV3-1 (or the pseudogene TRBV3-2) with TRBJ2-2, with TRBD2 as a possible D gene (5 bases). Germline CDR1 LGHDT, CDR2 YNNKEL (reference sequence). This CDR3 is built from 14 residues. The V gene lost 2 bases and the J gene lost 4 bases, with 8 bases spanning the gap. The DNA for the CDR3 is TGTGCCAGCAGCCAAAACCGGGGCACCGGGGAGCTGTTTTTT. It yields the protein CASSQNRGTGELFF.

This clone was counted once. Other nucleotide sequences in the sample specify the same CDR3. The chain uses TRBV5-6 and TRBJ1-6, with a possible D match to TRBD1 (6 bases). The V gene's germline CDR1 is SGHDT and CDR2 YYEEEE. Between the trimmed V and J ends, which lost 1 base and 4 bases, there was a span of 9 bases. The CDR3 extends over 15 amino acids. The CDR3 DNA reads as TGTGCCAGCAGCTTGTGGGGGCTATATAATTCACCCCTCCACTTT. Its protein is CASSLWGLYNSPLHF.

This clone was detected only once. This chain's CDR3 is CASSLGVSGYTF. CDR3 sequence (DNA): TGTGCCAGCAGCTTAGGAGTTTCTGGCTACACCTTC. This chain uses TRBV7-9 with TRBJ1-2, with unresolved D. There are 12 residues in the CDR3. Germline V gene data show CDR1 as SEHNR and CDR2 as FQNEAQ (reference sequence). V was shortened by 1 base and J by 7 bases, with 7 bases between the two germline ends.

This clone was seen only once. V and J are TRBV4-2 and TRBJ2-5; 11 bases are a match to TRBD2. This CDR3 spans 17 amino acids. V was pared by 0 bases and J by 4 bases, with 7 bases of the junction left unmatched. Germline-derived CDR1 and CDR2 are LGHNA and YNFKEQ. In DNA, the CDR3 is TGTGCCAGCAGCCAAGATCTGTCTAGCGGGGGGCCAGAGACCCAGTACTTC. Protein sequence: CASSQDLSSGGPETQYF.

CDR3 loop: CASSDVQGTGELFF. In DNA, the CDR3 is TGCGCCAGCAGCGACGTACAGGGCACCGGGGAGCTGTTTTTT. This chain connects TRBV5-1 to TRBJ2-2; D possibly corresponds to TRBD1 (6 bases). The V end was cut by 4 bases, the J end by 4 bases, with 11 bases between. The CDR3 loop spans 14 amino acids. CDR1 and CDR2 (germline): SGHRS, YFSETQ.

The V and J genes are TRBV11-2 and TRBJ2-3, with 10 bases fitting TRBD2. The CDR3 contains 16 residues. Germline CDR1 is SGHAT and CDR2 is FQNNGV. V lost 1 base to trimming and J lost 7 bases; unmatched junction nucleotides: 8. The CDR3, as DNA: TGTGCCAGCAGCTTAGTGGCTAGCGGGGGTGGCCATACGCAGTATTTT. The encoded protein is CASSLVASGGGHTQYF.

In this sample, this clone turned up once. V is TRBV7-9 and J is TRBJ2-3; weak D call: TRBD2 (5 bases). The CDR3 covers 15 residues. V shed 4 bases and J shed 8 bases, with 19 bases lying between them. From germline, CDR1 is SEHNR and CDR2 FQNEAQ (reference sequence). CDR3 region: CASSSDVAWAGTQYF. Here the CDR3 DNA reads TGTGCCAGCAGCTCCGATGTAGCGTGGGCGGGTACGCAGTATTTT.

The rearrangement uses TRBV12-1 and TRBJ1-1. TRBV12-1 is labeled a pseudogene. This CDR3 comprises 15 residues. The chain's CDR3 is CASSFGGDPTTEAFF. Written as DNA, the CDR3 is TGTGCCAGCAGCTTTGGGGGGGACCCGACTACTGAAGCTTTCTTT.

CDR3 nucleotides: TGTGCCAGCAGTTACGTGGCAACGGGCACCGGGGAGCTGTTTTTT. Protein sequence: CASSYVATGTGELFF. The chain employs TRBV6-6 and TRBJ2-2; D remains unclear. In germline, CDR1 is MNHNY, CDR2 SVGAGI (reference sequence). CDR3 length: 15 residues. Trimming left V 2 bases short and J 4 bases short, with 11 bases between.

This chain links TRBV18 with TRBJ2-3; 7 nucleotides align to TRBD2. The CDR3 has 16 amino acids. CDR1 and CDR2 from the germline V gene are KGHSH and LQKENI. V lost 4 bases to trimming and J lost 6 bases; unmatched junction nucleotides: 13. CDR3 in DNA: TGTGCCAGCTCACGGTCCGCGGGGGAAGTAGGGGATACGCAGTATTTT. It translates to CASSRSAGEVGDTQYF.

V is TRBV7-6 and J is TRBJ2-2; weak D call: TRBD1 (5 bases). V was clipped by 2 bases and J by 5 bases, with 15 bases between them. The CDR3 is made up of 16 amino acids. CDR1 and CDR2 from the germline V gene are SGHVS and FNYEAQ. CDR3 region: CASSLPSGAGTGELFF. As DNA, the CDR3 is TGTGCCAGCAGCTTACCGTCTGGGGCCGGGACCGGGGAGCTGTTTTTT. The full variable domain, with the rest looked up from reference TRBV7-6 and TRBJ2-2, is GAGVSQSPRYKVTKRGQDVALRCDPISGHVSLYWYRQALGQGPEFLTYFNYEAQQDKSGLPNDRFSAERPEGSISTLTIQRTEQRDSAMYRCASSLPSGAGTGELFFGEGSRLTVL.